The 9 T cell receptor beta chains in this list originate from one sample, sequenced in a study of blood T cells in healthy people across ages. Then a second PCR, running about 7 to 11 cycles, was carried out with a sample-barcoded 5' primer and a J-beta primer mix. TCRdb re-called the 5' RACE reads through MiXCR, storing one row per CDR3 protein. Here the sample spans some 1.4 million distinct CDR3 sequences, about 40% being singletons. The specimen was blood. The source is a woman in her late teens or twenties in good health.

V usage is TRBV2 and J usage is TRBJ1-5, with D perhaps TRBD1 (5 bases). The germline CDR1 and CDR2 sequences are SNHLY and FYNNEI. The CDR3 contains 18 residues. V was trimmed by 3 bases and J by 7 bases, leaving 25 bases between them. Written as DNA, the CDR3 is TGTGCCAGCAGTGATCCGTCCCCCCAGGGCCAGGTGCGGCAGCCCCAGCATTTT. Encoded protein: CASSDPSPQGQVRQPQHF.

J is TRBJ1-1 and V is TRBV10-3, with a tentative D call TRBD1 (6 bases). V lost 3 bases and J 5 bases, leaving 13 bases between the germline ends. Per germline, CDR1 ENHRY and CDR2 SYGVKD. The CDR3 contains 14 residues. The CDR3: CAISEGGGNTEAFF. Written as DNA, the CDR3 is TGTGCCATCAGTGAAGGAGGGGGGAATACTGAAGCTTTCTTT.

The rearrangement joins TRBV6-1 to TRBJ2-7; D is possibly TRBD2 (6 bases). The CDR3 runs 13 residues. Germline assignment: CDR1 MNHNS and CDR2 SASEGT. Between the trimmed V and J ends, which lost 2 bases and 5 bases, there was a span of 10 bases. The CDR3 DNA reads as TGTGCCAGCAGTGAACCCGGGGGAAACGAGCAGTACTTC. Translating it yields CASSEPGGNEQYF.

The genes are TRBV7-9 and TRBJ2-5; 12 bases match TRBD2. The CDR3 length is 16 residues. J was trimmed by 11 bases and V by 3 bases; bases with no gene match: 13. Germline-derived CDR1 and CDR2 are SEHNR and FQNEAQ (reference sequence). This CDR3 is CASSFPLAGGHNEQYF. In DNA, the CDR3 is TGTGCCAGCAGCTTCCCACTAGCGGGAGGCCACAATGAGCAGTACTTC.

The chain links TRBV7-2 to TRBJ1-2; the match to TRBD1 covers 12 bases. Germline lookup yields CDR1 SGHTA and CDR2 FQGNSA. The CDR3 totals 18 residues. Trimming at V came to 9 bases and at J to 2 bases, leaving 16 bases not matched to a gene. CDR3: CASRGVGTGGAGNYGYTF. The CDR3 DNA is TGTGCCAGTAGGGGGGTCGGGACAGGGGGCGCCGGGAACTATGGCTACACCTTC. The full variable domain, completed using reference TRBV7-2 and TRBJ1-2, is GAGVSQSPSNKVTEKGKDVELRCDPISGHTALYWYRQSLGQGLEFLIYFQGNSAPDKSGLPSDRFSAERTGGSVSTLTIQRTQQEDSAVYLCASRGVGTGGAGNYGYTFGSGTRLTVV.

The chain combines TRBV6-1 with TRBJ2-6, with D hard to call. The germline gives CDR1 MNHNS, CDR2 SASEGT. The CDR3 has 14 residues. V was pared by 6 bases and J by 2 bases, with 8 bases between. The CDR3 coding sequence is TGTGCCAGCAGCCCCATAACTGGGGCCAACGTCCTGACTTTC. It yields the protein CASSPITGANVLTF.

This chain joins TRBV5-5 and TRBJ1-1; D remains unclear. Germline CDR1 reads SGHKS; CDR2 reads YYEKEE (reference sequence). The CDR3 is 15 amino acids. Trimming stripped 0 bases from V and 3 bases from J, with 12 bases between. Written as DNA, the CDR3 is TGTGCCAGCAGCTTGGTAGAGACTAGCTACACTGAAGCTTTCTTT. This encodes CASSLVETSYTEAFF.

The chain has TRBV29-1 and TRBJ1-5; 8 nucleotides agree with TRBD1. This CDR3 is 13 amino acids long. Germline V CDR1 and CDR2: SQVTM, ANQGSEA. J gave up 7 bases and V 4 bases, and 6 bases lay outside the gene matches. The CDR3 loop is CSVAETGVQPQHF. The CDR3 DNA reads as TGCAGCGTTGCTGAGACAGGGGTCCAGCCCCAGCATTTT.

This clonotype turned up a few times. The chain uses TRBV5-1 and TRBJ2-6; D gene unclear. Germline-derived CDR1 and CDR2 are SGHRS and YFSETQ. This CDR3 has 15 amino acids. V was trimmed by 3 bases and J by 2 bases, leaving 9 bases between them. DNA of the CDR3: TGCGCCAGCAGCTCACCCAGCGCTGGGGCCAACGTCCTGACTTTC. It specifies CASSSPSAGANVLTF.